Shown below are 14 T cell receptor beta chains from a single sample sequenced in a study of T cell responses to AZD1222 COVID-19 vaccine. The protocol was immunoSEQ multiplex PCR, while the TCRdb copy is restricted to in-frame clones and leaves out a portion. In the table there are 40,000 to 50,000 clones, 80% to 85% of which are singletons. This specimen was peripheral blood, taken 28 days after the second AZD1222 dose. These receptors were collected from an adult who received the AZD1222 COVID-19 vaccine.

The chain is built from TRBV27 and TRBJ1-3; 9 bases match TRBD1. CDR1 and CDR2 from the germline V gene are MNHEY and SMNVEV (reference sequence). V lost 6 bases, J lost 0 bases, and 3 bases stayed unmatched. The CDR3 consists of 15 residues. CDR3 protein: CASRGQGFSGNTIYF. The DNA for the CDR3 is TGTGCCAGCAGGGGACAGGGCTTCTCTGGAAACACCATATATTTT.

The chain employs TRBV11-2 and TRBJ2-7; D unresolved. The CDR3 is 15 residues long. Between the trimmed V and J ends, which lost 0 bases and 4 bases, there was a span of 13 bases. Germline V gene lookup returns CDR1 SGHAT and CDR2 FQNNGV. The CDR3 reads CASSLEIGPLYEQYF. In DNA, the CDR3 is TGTGCCAGCAGCTTAGAAATCGGTCCCTTATACGAGCAGTACTTC. Looking up the rest from reference TRBV11-2 and TRBJ2-7 gives the full variable domain: EAGVAQSPRYKIIEKRQSVAFWCNPISGHATLYWYQQILGQGPKLLIQFQNNGVVDDSQLPKDRFSAERLKGVDSTLKIQPAKLEDSAVYLCASSLEIGPLYEQYFGPGTRLTVT.

This rearrangement joins TRBV6-5 to TRBJ2-1; D possibly uses TRBD1 or TRBD2 (6 bases each). Per the germline V gene, CDR1 is MNHEY and CDR2 is SVGAGI. V was cut by 9 bases and J by 7 bases, with 16 bases left in between. This CDR3 comprises 13 residues. CDR3 sequence (DNA): TGTGCCAGTACCCCGGGGGCCAGGAATGAGCAGTTCTTC. Its translation is CASTPGARNEQFF.

V and J are TRBV19 and TRBJ1-1; no clear D. V lost 10 bases, J lost 4 bases, and 19 bases lay in between. The CDR3 runs to 14 residues. Germline-derived CDR1 and CDR2 are LNHDA and SQIVND (reference sequence). CDR3 amino acids: CATSPREVGTEAFF. CDR3 in DNA: TGTGCCACCTCCCCCCGGGAGGTGGGCACTGAAGCTTTCTTT.

This chain uses TRBV5-1 with TRBJ1-1; D possibly corresponds to TRBD1 (5 bases). This CDR3 is 15 amino acids long. In germline, CDR1 is SGHRS, CDR2 YFSETQ. V lost 3 bases, J lost 0 bases, and 12 bases lay in between. CDR3 in amino acids: CASSSRQSMNTEAFF. The CDR3 nucleotides read TGCGCCAGCAGCTCCCGACAGTCCATGAACACTGAAGCTTTCTTT.

V gene TRBV7-9 combines with J gene TRBJ1-2, with D possibly TRBD1 on 5 matching bases. The CDR3 consists of 14 residues. Trimming cost V 1 base and J 0 bases, with 6 bases left between them. CDR1 is SEHNR and CDR2 is FQNEAQ in the germline V gene (reference sequence). The DNA for the CDR3 is TGTGCCAGCAGCTTAGAAGGGGCTAACTATGGCTACACCTTC. Its translation is CASSLEGANYGYTF.

This chain links TRBV27 with TRBJ1-6; tentatively, D is TRBD1 (6 bases). There are 14 residues in the CDR3. V gave up 7 bases and J gave up 7 bases, with 14 bases separating them. Germline-derived CDR1 and CDR2 are MNHEY and SMNVEV (reference sequence). The CDR3 sequence is CASTAQGKNSPLHF. The CDR3, as DNA: TGTGCCAGCACCGCACAGGGTAAAAATTCACCCCTCCACTTT.

This chain connects TRBV19 to TRBJ1-5; no definite D call. The CDR3 sequence is 13 residues long. Germline values: CDR1 LNHDA, CDR2 SQIVND (reference sequence). Between the trimmed V and J ends, which lost 10 bases and 3 bases, there was a span of 13 bases. This CDR3 reads CATLGVYNQPQHF. For the CDR3, the DNA is TGTGCCACTCTTGGGGTATACAATCAGCCCCAGCATTTT.

The V gene is TRBV6-5, the J gene TRBJ1-1; D perhaps matches TRBD1 (5 bases). Germline V lookup: CDR1 MNHEY, CDR2 SVGAGI. This CDR3 spans 14 amino acids. V was trimmed by 7 bases and J by 1 base, leaving 13 bases between them. CDR3 loop: CASKDRDPNTEAFF. The CDR3 DNA is TGTGCCAGCAAAGACCGGGACCCGAACACTGAAGCTTTCTTT.

The chain has TRBV6-5 and TRBJ1-3; D gene ambiguous. V was pared by 5 bases and J by 0 bases, with 11 bases between. The CDR3 covers 15 residues. Germline CDR1 is MNHEY and CDR2 is SVGAGI. CDR3 sequence: CASSTGMFSGNTIYF. CDR3 in DNA: TGTGCCAGCAGTACTGGAATGTTCTCTGGAAACACCATATATTTT.

The V gene is TRBV19, the J gene TRBJ2-2; D might be TRBD2 (5 bases). V was clipped by 6 bases and J by 1 base, with 18 bases between them. The CDR3 is 17 residues long. The germline V gene encodes CDR1 LNHDA and CDR2 SQIVND (reference sequence). The CDR3 bases are TGTGCCAGTAGACCCCTACCTGTCGGGAAGAACACCGGGGAGCTGTTTTTT. Its protein product is CASRPLPVGKNTGELFF. The full variable domain, with the rest looked up from reference TRBV19 and TRBJ2-2, is DGGITQSPKYLFRKEGQNVTLSCEQNLNHDAMYWYRQDPGQGLRLIYYSQIVNDFQKGDIAEGYSVSREKKESFPLTVTSAQKNPTAFYLCASRPLPVGKNTGELFFGEGSRLTVL.

The rearrangement links TRBV19 to TRBJ1-2; D gene uncertain. The germline V and J ends were trimmed by 4 bases and 0 bases, with 12 bases remaining between them. The CDR3 length is 15 residues. From germline, CDR1 is LNHDA and CDR2 SQIVND (reference sequence). In DNA, the CDR3 is TGTGCCAGTAGTACCGGGCCTACAACTAACTATGGCTACACCTTC. It yields the protein CASSTGPTTNYGYTF.

V gene TRBV19 combines with J gene TRBJ1-2, with a weak D call TRBD1 (6 bases). Per germline, CDR1 LNHDA and CDR2 SQIVND (reference sequence). The ends were cut back, 9 bases at V and 3 bases at J, with 17 bases in the middle. The CDR3 spans 14 residues. The CDR3 sequence is CASRKGGADYGYTF. The CDR3 coding sequence is TGTGCCAGCAGGAAGGGGGGCGCGGACTATGGCTACACCTTC. Full variable domain (outside the CDR3, taken from reference TRBV19 and TRBJ1-2): DGGITQSPKYLFRKEGQNVTLSCEQNLNHDAMYWYRQDPGQGLRLIYYSQIVNDFQKGDIAEGYSVSREKKESFPLTVTSAQKNPTAFYLCASRKGGADYGYTFGSGTRLTVV.

This sequence joins TRBV15 and TRBJ2-5, with a weak D call TRBD1 (7 bases). Germline V lookup: CDR1 LNHNV, CDR2 YYDKDF (reference sequence). V lost 0 bases to trimming and J lost 4 bases, with 9 bases between them. The CDR3 extends over 14 amino acids. The CDR3 protein is CATSRDQGGETQYF. The DNA for the CDR3 is TGTGCCACCAGCAGAGATCAGGGGGGAGAGACCCAGTACTTC. The whole variable domain, remainder taken from reference TRBV15 and TRBJ2-5, is DAMVIQNPRYQVTQFGKPVTLSCSQTLNHNVMYWYQQKSSQAPKLLFHYYDKDFNNEADTPDNFQSRRPNTSFCFLDIRSPGLGDTAMYLCATSRDQGGETQYFGPGTRLLVL.